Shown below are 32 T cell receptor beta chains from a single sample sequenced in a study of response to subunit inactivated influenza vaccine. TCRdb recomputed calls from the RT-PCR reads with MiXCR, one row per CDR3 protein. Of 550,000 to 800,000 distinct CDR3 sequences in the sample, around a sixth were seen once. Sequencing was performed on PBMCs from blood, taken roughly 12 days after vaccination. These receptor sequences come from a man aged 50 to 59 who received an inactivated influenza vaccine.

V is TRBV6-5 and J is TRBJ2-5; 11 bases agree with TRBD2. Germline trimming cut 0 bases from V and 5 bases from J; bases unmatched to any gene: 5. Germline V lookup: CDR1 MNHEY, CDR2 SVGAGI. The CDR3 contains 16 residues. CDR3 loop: CASSYSVAGGPETQYF. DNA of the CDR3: TGTGCCAGCAGTTACTCGGTAGCGGGGGGGCCCGAGACCCAGTACTTC.

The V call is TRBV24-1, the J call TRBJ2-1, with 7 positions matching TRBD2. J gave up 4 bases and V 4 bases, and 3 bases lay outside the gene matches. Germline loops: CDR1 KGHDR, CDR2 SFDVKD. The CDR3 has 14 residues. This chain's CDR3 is CATSDSGMYNEQFF. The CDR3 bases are TGTGCCACCAGTGACAGCGGGATGTACAATGAGCAGTTCTTC.

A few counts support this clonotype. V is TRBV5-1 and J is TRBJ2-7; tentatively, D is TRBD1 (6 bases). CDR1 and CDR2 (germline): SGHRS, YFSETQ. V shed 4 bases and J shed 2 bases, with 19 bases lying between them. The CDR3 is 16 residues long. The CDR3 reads CASSPRPGHGTYEQYF. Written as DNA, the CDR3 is TGCGCCAGCAGCCCACGACCGGGACATGGAACCTACGAGCAGTACTTC.

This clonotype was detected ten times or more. In DNA form, the CDR3 reads TGTGCCAGCAGTTCTCCGGGGGCCCCTAACACTGAAGCTTTCTTT. Translation: CASSSPGAPNTEAFF. The chain carries TRBV12-3 or TRBV12-4 and TRBJ1-1, with D possibly matching TRBD1 (6 bases). V was cut by 4 bases and J by 2 bases, with 14 bases left in between. The CDR3 consists of 15 residues.

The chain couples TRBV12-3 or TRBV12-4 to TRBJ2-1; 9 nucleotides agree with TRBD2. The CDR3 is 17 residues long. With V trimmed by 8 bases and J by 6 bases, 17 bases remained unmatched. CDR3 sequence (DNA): TGTGCCAGCGGGAGGGGTGGCGGGGGGGCAAGGGGCAATGAGCAGTTCTTC. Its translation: CASGRGGGGARGNEQFF.

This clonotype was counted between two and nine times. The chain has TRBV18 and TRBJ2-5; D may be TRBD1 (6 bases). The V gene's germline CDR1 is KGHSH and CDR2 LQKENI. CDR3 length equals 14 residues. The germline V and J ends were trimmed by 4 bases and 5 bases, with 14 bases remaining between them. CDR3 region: CASSQGTPRETQYF. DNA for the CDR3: TGTGCCAGCTCACAGGGGACACCGAGGGAGACCCAGTACTTC.

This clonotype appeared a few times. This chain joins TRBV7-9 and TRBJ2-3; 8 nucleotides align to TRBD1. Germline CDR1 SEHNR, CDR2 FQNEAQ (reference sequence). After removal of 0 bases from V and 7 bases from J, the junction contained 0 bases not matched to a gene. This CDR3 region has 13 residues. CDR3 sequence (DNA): TGTGCCAGCAGCTTAGCCAGGGGGCATACGCAGTATTTT. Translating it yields CASSLARGHTQYF.

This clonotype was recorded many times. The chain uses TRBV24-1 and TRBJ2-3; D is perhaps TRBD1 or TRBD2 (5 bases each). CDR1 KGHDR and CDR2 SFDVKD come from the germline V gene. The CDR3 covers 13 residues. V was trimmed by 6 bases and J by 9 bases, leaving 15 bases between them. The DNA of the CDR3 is TGTGCCACCAGTTTTCAAACAGGAGGAACGCAGTATTTT. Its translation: CATSFQTGGTQYF.

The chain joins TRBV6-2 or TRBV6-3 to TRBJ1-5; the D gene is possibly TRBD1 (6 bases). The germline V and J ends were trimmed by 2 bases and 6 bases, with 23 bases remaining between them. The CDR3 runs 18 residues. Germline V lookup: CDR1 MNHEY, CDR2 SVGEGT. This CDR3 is CASSYPTRDIPGSQPQHF. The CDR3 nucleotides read TGTGCCAGCAGTTACCCAACGAGGGACATTCCTGGGAGTCAGCCCCAGCATTTT.

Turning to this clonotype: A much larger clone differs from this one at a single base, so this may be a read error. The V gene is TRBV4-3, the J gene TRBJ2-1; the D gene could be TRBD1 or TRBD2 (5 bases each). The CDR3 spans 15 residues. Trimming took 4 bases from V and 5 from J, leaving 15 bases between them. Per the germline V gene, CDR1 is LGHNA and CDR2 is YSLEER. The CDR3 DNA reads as TGCGCCAGCAGCCCAACCGGGACGTCGAACAATGAGCAGTTCTTC. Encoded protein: CASSPTGTSNNEQFF.

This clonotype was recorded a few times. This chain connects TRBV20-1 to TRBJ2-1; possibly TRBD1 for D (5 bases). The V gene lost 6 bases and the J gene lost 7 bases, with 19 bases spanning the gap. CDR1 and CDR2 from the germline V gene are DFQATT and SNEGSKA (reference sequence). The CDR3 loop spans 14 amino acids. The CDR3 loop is CSATIPTGVNEQFF. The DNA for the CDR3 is TGCAGTGCCACCATTCCCACAGGCGTTAATGAGCAGTTCTTC.

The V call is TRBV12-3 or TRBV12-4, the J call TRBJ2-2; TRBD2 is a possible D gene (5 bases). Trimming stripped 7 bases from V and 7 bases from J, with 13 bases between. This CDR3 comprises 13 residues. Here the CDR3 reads CASNPGSGGELFF. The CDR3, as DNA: TGTGCCAGCAACCCGGGATCGGGCGGGGAGCTGTTTTTT.

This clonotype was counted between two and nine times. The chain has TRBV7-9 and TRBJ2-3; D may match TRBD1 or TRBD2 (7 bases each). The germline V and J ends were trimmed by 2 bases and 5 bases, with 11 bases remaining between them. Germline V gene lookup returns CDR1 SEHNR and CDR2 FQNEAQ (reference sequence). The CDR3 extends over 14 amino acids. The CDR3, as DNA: TGTGCCAGCAGCTTAACAGGGGAGGGAGATACGCAGTATTTT. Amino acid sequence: CASSLTGEGDTQYF.

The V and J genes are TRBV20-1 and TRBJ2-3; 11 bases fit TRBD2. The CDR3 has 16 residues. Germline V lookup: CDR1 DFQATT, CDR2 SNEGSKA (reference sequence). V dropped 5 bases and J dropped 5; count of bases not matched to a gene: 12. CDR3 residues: CSALTILAGAVDTQYF. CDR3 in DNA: TGCAGTGCTCTGACCATACTAGCGGGGGCTGTAGATACGCAGTATTTT.

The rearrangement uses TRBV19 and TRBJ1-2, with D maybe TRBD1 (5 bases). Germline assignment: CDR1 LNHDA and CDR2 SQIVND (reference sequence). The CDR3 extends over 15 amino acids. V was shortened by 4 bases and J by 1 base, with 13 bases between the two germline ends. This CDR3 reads CASSTRTPFNYGYTF. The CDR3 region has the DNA TGTGCCAGTAGTACCCGGACACCTTTTAACTATGGCTACACCTTC.

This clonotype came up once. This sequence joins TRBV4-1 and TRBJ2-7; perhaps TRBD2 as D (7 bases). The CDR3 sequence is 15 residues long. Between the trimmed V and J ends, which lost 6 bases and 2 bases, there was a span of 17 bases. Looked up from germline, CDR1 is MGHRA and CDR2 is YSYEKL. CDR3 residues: CASSRGASGTYEQYF. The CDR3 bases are TGCGCCAGCAGTCGGGGGGCTAGCGGTACCTACGAGCAGTACTTC.

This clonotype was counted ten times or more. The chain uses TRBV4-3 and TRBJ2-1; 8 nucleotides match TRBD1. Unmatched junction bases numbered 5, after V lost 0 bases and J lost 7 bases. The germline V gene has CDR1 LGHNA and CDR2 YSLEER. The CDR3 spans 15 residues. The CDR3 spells CASSQDRQGRNEQFF. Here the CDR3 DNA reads TGCGCCAGCAGCCAAGACCGACAGGGGAGGAATGAGCAGTTCTTC.

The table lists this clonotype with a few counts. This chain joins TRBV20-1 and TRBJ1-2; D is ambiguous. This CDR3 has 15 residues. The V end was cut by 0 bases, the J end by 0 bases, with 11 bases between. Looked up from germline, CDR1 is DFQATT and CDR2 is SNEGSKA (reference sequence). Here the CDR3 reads CSARDLLGSNYGYTF. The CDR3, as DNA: TGCAGTGCTAGAGATCTGCTGGGGTCTAACTATGGCTACACCTTC.

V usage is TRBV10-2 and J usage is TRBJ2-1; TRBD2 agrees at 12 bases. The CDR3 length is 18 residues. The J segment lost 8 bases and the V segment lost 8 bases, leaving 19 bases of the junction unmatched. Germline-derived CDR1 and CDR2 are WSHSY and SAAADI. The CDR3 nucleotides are TGCGCCAGCTTGACTAGCGGGAGACCCCCCGAGACTACAGATGAGCAGTTCTTC. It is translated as CASLTSGRPPETTDEQFF.

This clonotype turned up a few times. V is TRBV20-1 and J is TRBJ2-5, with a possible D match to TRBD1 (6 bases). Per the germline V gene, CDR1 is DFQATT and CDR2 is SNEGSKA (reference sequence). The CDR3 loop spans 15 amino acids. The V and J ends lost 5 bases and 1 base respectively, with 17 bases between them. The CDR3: CSAGATGTTQETQYF. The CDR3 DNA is TGCAGTGCTGGTGCGACCGGGACAACCCAAGAGACCCAGTACTTC.

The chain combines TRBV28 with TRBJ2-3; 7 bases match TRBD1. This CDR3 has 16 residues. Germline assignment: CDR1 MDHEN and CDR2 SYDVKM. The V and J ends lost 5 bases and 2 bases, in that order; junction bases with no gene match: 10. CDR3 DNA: TGTGCCAGCAGTCCCCGGACAGGACCTTACACAGATACGCAGTATTTT. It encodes CASSPRTGPYTDTQYF.

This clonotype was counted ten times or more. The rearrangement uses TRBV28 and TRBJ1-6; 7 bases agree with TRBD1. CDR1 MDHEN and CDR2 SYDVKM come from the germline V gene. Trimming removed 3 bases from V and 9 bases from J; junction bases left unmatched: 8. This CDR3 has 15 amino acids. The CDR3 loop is CASSFRQGAGSPLHF. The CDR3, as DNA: TGTGCCAGCAGTTTCCGACAGGGCGCGGGTTCACCCCTCCACTTT. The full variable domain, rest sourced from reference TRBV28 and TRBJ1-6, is DVKVTQSSRYLVKRTGEKVFLECVQDMDHENMFWYRQDPGLGLRLIYFSYDVKMKEKGDIPEGYSVSREKKERFSLILESASTNQTSMYLCASSFRQGAGSPLHFGNGTRLTVT.

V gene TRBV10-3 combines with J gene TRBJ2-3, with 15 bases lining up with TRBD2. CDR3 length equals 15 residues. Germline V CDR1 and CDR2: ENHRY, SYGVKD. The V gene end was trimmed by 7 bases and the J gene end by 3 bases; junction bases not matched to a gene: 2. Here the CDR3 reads CAIKGTSGRTDTQYF. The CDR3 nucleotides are TGTGCCATCAAGGGGACTAGCGGGAGGACAGATACGCAGTATTTT.

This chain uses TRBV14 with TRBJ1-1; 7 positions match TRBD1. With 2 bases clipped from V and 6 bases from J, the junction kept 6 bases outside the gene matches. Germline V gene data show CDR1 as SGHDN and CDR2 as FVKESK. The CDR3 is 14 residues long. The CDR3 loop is CASSQTGAAAEAFF. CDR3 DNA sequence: TGTGCCAGCAGCCAAACAGGGGCCGCTGCTGAAGCTTTCTTT. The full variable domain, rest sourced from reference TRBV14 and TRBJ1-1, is EAGVTQFPSHSVIEKGQTVTLRCDPISGHDNLYWYRRVMGKEIKFLLHFVKESKQDESGMPNNRFLAERTGGTYSTLKVQPAELEDSGVYFCASSQTGAAAEAFFGQGTRLTVV.

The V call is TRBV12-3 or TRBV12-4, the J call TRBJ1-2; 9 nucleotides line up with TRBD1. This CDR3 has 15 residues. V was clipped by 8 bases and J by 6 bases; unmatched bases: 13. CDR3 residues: CASGSMGQGRHGYTF. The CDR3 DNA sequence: TGTGCCAGCGGGAGTATGGGACAGGGAAGGCATGGCTACACCTTC.

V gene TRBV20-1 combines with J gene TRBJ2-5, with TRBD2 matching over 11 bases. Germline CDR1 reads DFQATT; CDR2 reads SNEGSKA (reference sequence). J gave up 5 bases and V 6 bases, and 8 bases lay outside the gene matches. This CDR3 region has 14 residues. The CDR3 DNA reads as TGCAGTGCATCCGGACTAGCGGGTGCGGAGACCCAGTACTTC. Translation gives CSASGLAGAETQYF.

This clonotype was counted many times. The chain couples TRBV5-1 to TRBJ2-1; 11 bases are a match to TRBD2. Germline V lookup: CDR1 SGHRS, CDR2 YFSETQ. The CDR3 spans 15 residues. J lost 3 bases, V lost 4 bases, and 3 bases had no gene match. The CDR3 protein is CASSGLAGGYNEQFF. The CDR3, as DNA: TGCGCCAGCAGCGGACTAGCGGGCGGCTACAATGAGCAGTTCTTC. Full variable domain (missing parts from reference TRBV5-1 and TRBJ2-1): KAGVTQTPRYLIKTRGQQVTLSCSPISGHRSVSWYQQTPGQGLQFLFEYFSETQRNKGNFPGRFSGRQFSNSRSEMNVSTLELGDSALYLCASSGLAGGYNEQFFGPGTRLTVL.

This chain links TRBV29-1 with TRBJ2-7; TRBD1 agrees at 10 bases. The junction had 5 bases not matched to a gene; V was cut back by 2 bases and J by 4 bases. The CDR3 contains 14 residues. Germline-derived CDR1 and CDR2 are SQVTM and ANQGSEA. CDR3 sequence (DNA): TGCAGCGTTGAACCGGGACAGGGGACGTACGAGCAGTACTTC. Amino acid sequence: CSVEPGQGTYEQYF.

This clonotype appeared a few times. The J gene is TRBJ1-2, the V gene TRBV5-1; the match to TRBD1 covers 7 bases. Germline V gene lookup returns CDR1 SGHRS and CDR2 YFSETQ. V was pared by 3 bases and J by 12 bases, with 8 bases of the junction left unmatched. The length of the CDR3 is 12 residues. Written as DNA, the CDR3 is TGCGCCAGCAGCTCGTTGACAGGGCACCACACCTTC. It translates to CASSSLTGHHTF. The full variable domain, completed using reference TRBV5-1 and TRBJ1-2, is KAGVTQTPRYLIKTRGQQVTLSCSPISGHRSVSWYQQTPGQGLQFLFEYFSETQRNKGNFPGRFSGRQFSNSRSEMNVSTLELGDSALYLCASSSLTGHHTFGSGTRLTVV.

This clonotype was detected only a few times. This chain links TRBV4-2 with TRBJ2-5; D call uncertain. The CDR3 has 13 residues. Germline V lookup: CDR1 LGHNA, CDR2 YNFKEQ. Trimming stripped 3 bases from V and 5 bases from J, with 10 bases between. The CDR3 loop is CASSQRPEETQYF. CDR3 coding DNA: TGTGCCAGCAGCCAGAGGCCGGAGGAGACCCAGTACTTC.

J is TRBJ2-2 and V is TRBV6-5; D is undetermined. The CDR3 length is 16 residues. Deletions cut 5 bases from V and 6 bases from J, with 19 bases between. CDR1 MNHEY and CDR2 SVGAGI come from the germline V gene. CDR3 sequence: CASSLLGHPDPGELFF. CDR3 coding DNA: TGTGCCAGCAGTCTACTGGGCCACCCGGATCCCGGGGAGCTGTTTTTT.

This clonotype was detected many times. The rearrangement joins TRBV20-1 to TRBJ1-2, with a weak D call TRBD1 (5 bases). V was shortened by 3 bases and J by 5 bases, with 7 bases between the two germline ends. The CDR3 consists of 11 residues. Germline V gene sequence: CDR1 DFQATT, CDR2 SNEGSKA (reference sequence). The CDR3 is CSASRGYGYTF. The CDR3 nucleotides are TGCAGTGCTAGCCGGGGGTATGGCTACACCTTC.